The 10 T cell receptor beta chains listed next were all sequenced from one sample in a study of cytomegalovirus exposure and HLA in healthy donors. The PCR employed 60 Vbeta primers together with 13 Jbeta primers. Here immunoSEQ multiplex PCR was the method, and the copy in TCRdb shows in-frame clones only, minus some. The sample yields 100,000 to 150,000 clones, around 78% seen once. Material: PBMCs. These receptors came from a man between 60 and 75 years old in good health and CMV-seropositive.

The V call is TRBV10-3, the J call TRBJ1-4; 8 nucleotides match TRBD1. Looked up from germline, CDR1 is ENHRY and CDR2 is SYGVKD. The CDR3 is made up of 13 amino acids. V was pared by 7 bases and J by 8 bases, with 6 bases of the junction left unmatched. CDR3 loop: CAIKGQGDEKLFF. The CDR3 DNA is TGTGCCATCAAAGGACAGGGTGACGAAAAACTGTTTTTT.

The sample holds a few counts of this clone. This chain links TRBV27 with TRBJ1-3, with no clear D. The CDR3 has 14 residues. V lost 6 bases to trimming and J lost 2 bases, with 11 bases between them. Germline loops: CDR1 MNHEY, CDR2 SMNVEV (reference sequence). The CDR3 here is CASSPGSPGNTIYF. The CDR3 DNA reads TGTGCCAGCAGCCCAGGTTCACCTGGAAACACCATATATTTT.

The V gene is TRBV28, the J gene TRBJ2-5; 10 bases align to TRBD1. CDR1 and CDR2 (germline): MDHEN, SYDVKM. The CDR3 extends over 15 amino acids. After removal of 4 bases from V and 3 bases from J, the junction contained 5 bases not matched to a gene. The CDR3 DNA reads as TGTGCCAGCAGTTACCCCGGGACAGGGGAAGAGACCCAGTACTTC. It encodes CASSYPGTGEETQYF.

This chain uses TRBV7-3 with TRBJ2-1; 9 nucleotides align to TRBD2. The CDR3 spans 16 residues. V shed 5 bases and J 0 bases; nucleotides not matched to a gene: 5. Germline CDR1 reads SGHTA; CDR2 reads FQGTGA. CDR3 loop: CASSPVAGASYNEQFF. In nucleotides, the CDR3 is TGTGCCAGCAGCCCAGTAGCGGGGGCCTCCTACAATGAGCAGTTCTTC.

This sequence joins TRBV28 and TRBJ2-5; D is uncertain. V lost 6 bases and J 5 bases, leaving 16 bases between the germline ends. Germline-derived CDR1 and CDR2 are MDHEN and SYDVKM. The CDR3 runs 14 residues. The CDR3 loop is CASSLPGSAETQYF. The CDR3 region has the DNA TGTGCCAGCAGCCTCCCCGGGTCGGCGGAGACCCAGTACTTC.

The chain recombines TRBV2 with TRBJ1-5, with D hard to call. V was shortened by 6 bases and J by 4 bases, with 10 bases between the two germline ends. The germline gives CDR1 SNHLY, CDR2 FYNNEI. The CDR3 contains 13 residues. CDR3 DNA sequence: TGTGCCAGCAGCATGGGCCTGAATCAGCCCCAGCATTTT. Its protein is CASSMGLNQPQHF.

CDR3: CASSPSLAELNEQFF. CDR3 bases: TGTGCCAGCTCACCATCCCTAGCGGAACTCAATGAGCAGTTCTTC. The chain joins TRBV18 to TRBJ2-1, with 7 nucleotides matching TRBD2. Trimming at V came to 2 bases and at J to 6 bases, leaving 7 bases not matched to a gene. CDR1 and CDR2 (germline): KGHSH, LQKENI. CDR3 length equals 15 residues.

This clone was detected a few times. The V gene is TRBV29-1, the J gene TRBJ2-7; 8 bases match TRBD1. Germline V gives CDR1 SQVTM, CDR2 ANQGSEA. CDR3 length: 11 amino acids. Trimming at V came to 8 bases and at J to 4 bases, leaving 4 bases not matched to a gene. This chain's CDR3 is CSIDRGYEQYF. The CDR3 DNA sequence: TGCAGCATAGACAGGGGTTACGAGCAGTACTTC.

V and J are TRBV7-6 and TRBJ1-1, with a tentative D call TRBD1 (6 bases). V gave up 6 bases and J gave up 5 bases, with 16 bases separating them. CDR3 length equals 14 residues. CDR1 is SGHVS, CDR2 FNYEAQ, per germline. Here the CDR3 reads CASRPIQGLTEAFF. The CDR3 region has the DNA TGTGCCAGCAGACCCATTCAGGGGTTAACTGAAGCTTTCTTT.

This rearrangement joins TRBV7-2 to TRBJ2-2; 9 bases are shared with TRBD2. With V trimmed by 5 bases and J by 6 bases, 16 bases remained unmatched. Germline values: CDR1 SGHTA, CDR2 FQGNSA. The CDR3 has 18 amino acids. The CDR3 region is CASSPAGALRGGSGELFF. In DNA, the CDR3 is TGTGCCAGCAGCCCAGCGGGGGCTCTGCGGGGGGGGTCCGGGGAGCTGTTTTTT.